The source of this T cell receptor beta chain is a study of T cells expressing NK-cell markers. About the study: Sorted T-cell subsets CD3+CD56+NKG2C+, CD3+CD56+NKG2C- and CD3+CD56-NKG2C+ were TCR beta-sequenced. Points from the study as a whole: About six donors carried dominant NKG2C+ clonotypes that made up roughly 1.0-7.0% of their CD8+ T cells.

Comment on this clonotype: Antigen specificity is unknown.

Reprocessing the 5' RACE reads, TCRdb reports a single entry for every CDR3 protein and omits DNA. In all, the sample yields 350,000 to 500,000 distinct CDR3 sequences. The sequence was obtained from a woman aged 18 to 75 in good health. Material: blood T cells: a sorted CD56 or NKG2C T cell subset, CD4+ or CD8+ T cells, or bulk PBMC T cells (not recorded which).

The CDR3 sequence: CSVEFFLTEAFF. This chain connects TRBV29-1 to TRBJ1-1. This CDR3 contains 12 residues. Germline CDR1 SQVTM, CDR2 ANQGSEA.